This passage covers 12 T cell receptor beta chains from one sample sequenced in a study of T-cell reconstitution after alpha-beta-depleted transplantation in children. For TCRbeta, the library was prepared with unique molecular identifiers. TCRdb fed the PCR reads into MiXCR, producing one record per CDR3 protein. The top ten hold roughly 27% of the sample, which has about 980,000 distinct CDR3 sequences, about 29% seen once. The sample consisted of PBMCs, mostly from graft donor cells, taken 360 days after TCRalphabeta/CD19-depleted stem cell transplant. The origin of the receptors is a boy under three years old who had a stem cell transplant for SCID, so the T cells may come from the graft donor.

In its sample, this clonotype was seen a few times. V gene TRBV28 combines with J gene TRBJ2-1; 8 bases fit TRBD1. Germline V CDR1 and CDR2: MDHEN, SYDVKM. The CDR3 is made up of 18 amino acids. The V and J ends lost 5 bases and 2 bases, in that order; junction bases with no gene match: 14. CDR3 sequence: CASSNGFKGQAAYNEQFF. As DNA, the CDR3 is TGTGCCAGCAGTAATGGGTTCAAGGGACAGGCGGCCTACAATGAGCAGTTCTTC.

This clonotype was counted many times. This chain uses TRBV27 with TRBJ2-7, with 7 bases aligning to TRBD1. CDR1 is MNHEY, CDR2 SMNVEV, per germline (reference sequence). There are 13 residues in the CDR3. J lost 7 bases, V lost 5 bases, and 8 bases had no gene match. CDR3 nucleotide sequence: TGTGCCAGCAGTCCTACAGGGGTTGGAGAGCAGTACTTC. Residues: CASSPTGVGEQYF.

This chain uses TRBV4-1 with TRBJ1-2; a possible D gene is TRBD1 (6 bases). The V gene lost 4 bases and the J gene lost 5 bases, with 14 bases spanning the gap. The CDR3 consists of 14 residues. CDR1 and CDR2 from the germline V gene are MGHRA and YSYEKL. The CDR3 bases are TGCGCCAGCAGCCCCTTCCAGGGGAGGTATGGCTACACCTTC. Translation gives CASSPFQGRYGYTF.

This rearrangement joins TRBV21-1 to TRBJ2-3; TRBD2 is the table's D call, not checked against the DNA. TRBV21-1 is classified as a pseudogene. The CDR3 consists of 19 residues. The DNA for the CDR3 is TGTGCCAGCAGCAAACCTGGTCCAGCTTGCGGGGGGTCCACAGATACGCAGTATTTT. Translation gives CASSKPGPACGGSTDTQYF.

The chain recombines TRBV5-4 with TRBJ1-5; 7 bases fit TRBD1. The CDR3 is 15 residues long. Germline CDR1 and CDR2: SGHNT and YYREEE (reference sequence). V shed 0 bases, J shed 3 bases, and the junction held 3 bases outside the gene matches. The CDR3 spells CASSLAGGDNQPQHF. In nucleotides, the CDR3 is TGTGCCAGCAGCTTGGCAGGGGGGGACAATCAGCCCCAGCATTTT. Drawing the rest from reference TRBV5-4 and TRBJ1-5, the complete variable domain is ETGVTQSPTHLIKTRGQQVTLRCSSQSGHNTVSWYQQALGQGPQFIFQYYREEENGRGNFPPRFSGLQFPNYSSELNVNALELDDSALYLCASSLAGGDNQPQHFGDGTRLSIL.

The rearrangement uses TRBV7-8 and TRBJ2-7; D is possibly TRBD1 (7 bases). Germline V gene lookup returns CDR1 SGHVS and CDR2 FQNEAQ. Trimming pared 2 bases from V and 0 bases from J, leaving 14 bases between. The CDR3 length is 16 residues. The CDR3 bases are TGTGCCAGCAGCTTACAGCAGGGGGGCAGCTCCTACGAGCAGTACTTC. The encoded protein is CASSLQQGGSSYEQYF.

The V and J genes are TRBV5-1 and TRBJ2-7; 8 nucleotides align to TRBD1. This CDR3 spans 15 amino acids. Germline V gives CDR1 SGHRS, CDR2 YFSETQ. J gave up 1 base and V 4 bases, and 7 bases lay outside the gene matches. CDR3 sequence (DNA): TGCGCCAGCAGCCAGTTGACAGGGGTGTCCTACGAGCAGTACTTC. Protein sequence: CASSQLTGVSYEQYF.

In its sample, this clonotype was seen a few times. The chain couples TRBV2 to TRBJ2-5; 10 bases line up with TRBD1. CDR1 and CDR2 (germline): SNHLY, FYNNEI. V lost 2 bases, J lost 6 bases, and 9 bases stayed unmatched. This CDR3 has 16 amino acids. The CDR3 protein is CASSEPRDRGIKTQYF. For the CDR3, the DNA is TGTGCCAGCAGTGAACCCCGGGACAGGGGAATCAAGACCCAGTACTTC.

The chain uses TRBV4-1 and TRBJ2-7; D tentatively reads TRBD1 or TRBD2 (6 bases each). CDR3 length: 14 residues. V dropped 4 bases and J dropped 3 bases, with 13 bases sitting between them. Germline CDR1 and CDR2: MGHRA and YSYEKL. The CDR3 DNA is TGCGCCAGCAGCCCCCCGGGGGCCTTCTACGAGCAGTACTTC. It translates to CASSPPGAFYEQYF.

The chain links TRBV4-1 to TRBJ2-1; the D gene is possibly TRBD2 (5 bases). V lost 0 bases and J 3 bases, leaving 12 bases between the germline ends. Germline-derived CDR1 and CDR2 are MGHRA and YSYEKL. The CDR3 has 16 amino acids. CDR3 amino acids: CASSQDSGYYYNEQFF. CDR3 nucleotides: TGCGCCAGCAGCCAAGATTCGGGGTACTACTACAATGAGCAGTTCTTC.

The chain links TRBV18 to TRBJ2-7, with TRBD1 matching 12 bases. The CDR3 runs to 16 residues. Germline loops: CDR1 KGHSH, CDR2 LQKENI. Unmatched junction bases numbered 10, after V lost 3 bases and J lost 7 bases. The CDR3 sequence is CASSPSIGTGGWEQYF. The DNA for the CDR3 is TGTGCCAGCTCACCTTCTATCGGGACAGGGGGCTGGGAGCAGTACTTC.

The chain has TRBV5-1 and TRBJ2-3; possibly TRBD1 for D (5 bases). The CDR3 contains 15 residues. V was pared by 6 bases and J by 2 bases, with 16 bases between. Germline V gene data show CDR1 as SGHRS and CDR2 as YFSETQ. CDR3 sequence (DNA): TGCGCCAGCACTTGGGGCCTCTCGACCACAGATACGCAGTATTTT. This sequence encodes CASTWGLSTTDTQYF.